Listed here are 29 T cell receptor beta chains from one sample, sequenced in a study of shared clonotypes between healthy human individuals. Sequenced by immunoSEQ multiplex PCR; TCRdb stores in-frame clones only, minus some. The sample holds some 470,000 clones; 70% to 80% are singletons and the top ten take 10% to 15%. The sequenced sample was PBMCs. The receptors stem from a middle-aged woman in good health. Some clones in this sample may be carry-over from other donors' samples.

The genes are TRBV5-1 and TRBJ2-3; D is unresolved. Germline V gives CDR1 SGHRS, CDR2 YFSETQ. The CDR3 is made up of 15 amino acids. V lost 0 bases and J lost 0, with 8 bases in between. Here the CDR3 DNA reads TGCGCCAGCAGCTTGGGATCCCCTAGCACAGATACGCAGTATTTT. Translation: CASSLGSPSTDTQYF. The full variable domain, in which reference TRBV5-1 and TRBJ2-3 provide the parts outside the CDR3, is KAGVTQTPRYLIKTRGQQVTLSCSPISGHRSVSWYQQTPGQGLQFLFEYFSETQRNKGNFPGRFSGRQFSNSRSEMNVSTLELGDSALYLCASSLGSPSTDTQYFGPGTRLTVL.

The V gene is TRBV28, the J gene TRBJ2-7; 14 positions match TRBD2. CDR1 MDHEN and CDR2 SYDVKM come from the germline V gene. Losses at the gene ends were 5 bases for V and 4 bases for J; bases not matched to a gene: 7. CDR3 length: 16 residues. The CDR3, as DNA: TGTGCCAGCAGTCTTCTCGGGACTAGCGGGAGTTACGAGCAGTACTTC. Translated: CASSLLGTSGSYEQYF.

The V call is TRBV7-6, the J call TRBJ2-3; D is perhaps TRBD1 or TRBD2 (7 bases each). In germline, CDR1 is SGHVS, CDR2 FNYEAQ. V dropped 7 bases and J dropped 5 bases, with 19 bases sitting between them. There are 15 residues in the CDR3. The CDR3 spells CASTTATGRGDTQYF. CDR3 bases: TGTGCCAGCACCACGGCGACAGGGAGGGGAGATACGCAGTATTTT.

The rearrangement uses TRBV18 and TRBJ2-3; 9 positions match TRBD2. Germline CDR1 is KGHSH and CDR2 is LQKENI. The CDR3 sequence is 14 residues long. The junction had 2 bases not matched to a gene; V was cut back by 1 base and J by 6 bases. CDR3 region: CASSPLAGVDTQYF. The CDR3 coding sequence is TGTGCCAGCTCACCACTAGCGGGAGTTGATACGCAGTATTTT.

About this clone: Other nucleotide sequences from this sample produce the same CDR3. The rearrangement links TRBV25-1 to TRBJ2-5; D remains unclear. The J call is uncertain, as TRBJ2-7 better fits the DNA end. This CDR3 has 12 residues. Per germline, CDR1 MGHDK and CDR2 SYGVNS. CDR3 sequence: CATRSPLYEQYF. CDR3 DNA: TGTGCCACCCGTTCCCCTCTGTACGAGCAGTACTTC.

This clone was picked up a small number of times. The chain links TRBV5-1 to TRBJ2-1, with D perhaps matching TRBD1 (6 bases). Deletions cut 4 bases from V and 3 bases from J, with 11 bases between. The CDR3 has 14 residues. Germline V gives CDR1 SGHRS, CDR2 YFSETQ. This CDR3 is CASSGTTHYNEQFF. As DNA, the CDR3 is TGCGCCAGCAGCGGGACAACCCACTACAATGAGCAGTTCTTC. The complete variable domain, with remaining parts taken from reference TRBV5-1 and TRBJ2-1, reads KAGVTQTPRYLIKTRGQQVTLSCSPISGHRSVSWYQQTPGQGLQFLFEYFSETQRNKGNFPGRFSGRQFSNSRSEMNVSTLELGDSALYLCASSGTTHYNEQFFGPGTRLTVL.

The V and J genes are TRBV10-3 and TRBJ1-3; no definite D call. V dropped 6 bases and J dropped 0 bases, with 9 bases sitting between them. Germline-derived CDR1 and CDR2 are ENHRY and SYGVKD. CDR3 length equals 14 residues. CDR3: CAIRADPSGNTIYF. CDR3 nucleotide sequence: TGTGCCATCAGGGCCGACCCCTCTGGAAACACCATATATTTT.

The chain recombines TRBV7-8 with TRBJ2-1; 13 bases fit TRBD2. V gave up 6 bases and J gave up 4 bases; unmatched junction bases: 6. Germline V gene data show CDR1 as SGHVS and CDR2 as FQNEAQ. There are 16 residues in the CDR3. The DNA for the CDR3 is TGTGCCAGCAGTCGGACTAGCGGGAGTCTGTACAATGAGCAGTTCTTC. Protein: CASSRTSGSLYNEQFF.

This clone was detected once. The chain recombines TRBV14 with TRBJ2-3; possible D gene TRBD2, 7 bases. V gave up 0 bases and J gave up 9 bases, with 10 bases separating them. The germline V gene has CDR1 SGHDN and CDR2 FVKESK. The CDR3 runs 13 residues. The CDR3 region is CASSQDRGGTQYF. CDR3 nucleotide sequence: TGTGCCAGCAGCCAAGATAGGGGGGGAACGCAGTATTTT.

This rearrangement joins TRBV5-1 to TRBJ2-7; possibly TRBD1 or TRBD2 for D (5 bases each). The CDR3 has 16 amino acids. Germline CDR1 reads SGHRS; CDR2 reads YFSETQ. The germline V and J ends were trimmed by 2 bases and 3 bases, with 18 bases remaining between them. The DNA of the CDR3 is TGCGCCAGCAGCTTCTCAAGGTCGGGGCTTGTCTACGAGCAGTACTTC. It translates to CASSFSRSGLVYEQYF.

The chain links TRBV4-1 to TRBJ2-3; unclear D gene. The germline V gene encodes CDR1 MGHRA and CDR2 YSYEKL. Trimming took off 5 bases at V and 4 bases at J, with 10 bases between the two ends. This CDR3 has 13 amino acids. As DNA, the CDR3 is TGCGCCAGCAGCGCCTCTTGGGCAGATACGCAGTATTTT. This translates into CASSASWADTQYF.

This clone was seen a handful of times. The identical CDR3 is also encoded by other nucleotide sequences in the sample. The genes are TRBV7-3 and TRBJ1-1; D call uncertain. Germline CDR1 reads SGHTA; CDR2 reads FQGTGA. The CDR3 is 12 residues long. Trimming removed 6 bases from V and 1 base from J, with 6 bases in between. The CDR3 here is CASSTGNTEAFF. CDR3 coding DNA: TGTGCCAGCAGTACGGGGAACACTGAAGCTTTCTTT. Together with reference TRBV7-3 and TRBJ1-1, the CDR3 gives the full variable domain: GAGVSQTPSNKVTEKGKYVELRCDPISGHTALYWYRQSLGQGPEFLIYFQGTGAADDSGLPNDRFFAVRPEGSVSTLKIQRTERGDSAVYLCASSTGNTEAFFGQGTRLTVV.

The rearrangement uses TRBV19 and TRBJ2-7; maybe TRBD2 (6 bases). V was trimmed by 4 bases and J by 2 bases, leaving 12 bases between them. The germline V gene has CDR1 LNHDA and CDR2 SQIVND (reference sequence). The CDR3 consists of 14 residues. The CDR3 DNA sequence: TGTGCCAGTAGTACGGGACTGCTTACCTACGAGCAGTACTTC. As protein: CASSTGLLTYEQYF.

The rearrangement joins TRBV28 to TRBJ1-1; D possibly corresponds to TRBD1 (5 bases). Germline lookup yields CDR1 MDHEN and CDR2 SYDVKM. This CDR3 has 14 amino acids. The V end was cut by 6 bases, the J end by 11 bases, with 22 bases between. For the CDR3, the DNA is TGTGCCAGCAGGCCAACCGGGACCCCGAAACGGGCTTTCTTT. Translation gives CASRPTGTPKRAFF.

The chain is built from TRBV18 and TRBJ2-5; D is ambiguous. The germline V gene has CDR1 KGHSH and CDR2 LQKENI. This CDR3 comprises 13 residues. V gave up 4 bases and J gave up 1 base, with 7 bases separating them. CDR3 nucleotide sequence: TGTGCCAGCTCACGCAGCCTCCAAGAGACCCAGTACTTC. As protein: CASSRSLQETQYF.

About this clone itself: The sample carries other DNA sequences with the same CDR3. CDR3 amino acids: CASSRQGLQPQHF. The CDR3 bases are TGTGCCAGTAGCCGACAGGGGTTGCAGCCCCAGCATTTT. The J gene is TRBJ1-5, the V gene TRBV19, with 8 bases that match TRBD1. CDR1 LNHDA and CDR2 SQIVND come from the germline V gene (reference sequence). The V and J ends lost 6 bases and 7 bases, in that order; junction bases with no gene match: 5. This CDR3 is 13 amino acids long.

The chain recombines TRBV10-1 with TRBJ2-6; D unresolved. Germline values: CDR1 WNHNN, CDR2 SYGVQD (reference sequence). Between the trimmed V and J ends, which lost 5 bases and 5 bases, there was a span of 22 bases. The CDR3 is 18 amino acids. The CDR3 here is CASSMFAIAQSRANVLTF. CDR3 bases: TGCGCCAGCAGTATGTTTGCAATCGCACAAAGTCGGGCCAACGTCCTGACTTTC.

J is TRBJ2-3 and V is TRBV5-1, with D tentatively TRBD1 (5 bases). V dropped 6 bases and J dropped 3 bases, with 11 bases sitting between them. The CDR3 length is 13 residues. The V gene's germline CDR1 is SGHRS and CDR2 YFSETQ. For the CDR3, the DNA is TGCGCCAGCACTTTTAAGGGGACAGATACGCAGTATTTT. Its protein is CASTFKGTDTQYF.

V usage is TRBV19 and J usage is TRBJ2-6, with no clear D. V was clipped by 9 bases and J by 0 bases, with 9 bases between them. This CDR3 has 14 residues. The germline gives CDR1 LNHDA, CDR2 SQIVND (reference sequence). DNA of the CDR3: TGTGCCAGCAGAGACATCTCTGGGGCCAACGTCCTGACTTTC. This gives the protein CASRDISGANVLTF.

The V and J genes are TRBV11-1 and TRBJ2-5; D is unresolved. From germline, CDR1 is SGHAT and CDR2 FQDESV (reference sequence). The V and J ends lost 5 bases and 5 bases respectively, with 15 bases between them. This CDR3 contains 14 residues. The CDR3 loop reads CASSRAPGGETQYF. As DNA, the CDR3 is TGTGCCAGCAGCCGGGCCCCCGGTGGGGAGACCCAGTACTTC.

The chain is built from TRBV4-1 and TRBJ2-1; 7 nucleotides agree with TRBD2. The CDR3 length is 16 residues. Germline V gives CDR1 MGHRA, CDR2 YSYEKL. The V gene end was trimmed by 0 bases and the J gene end by 4 bases; junction bases not matched to a gene: 6. Here the CDR3 DNA reads TGCGCCAGCAGCCAAGACGTGGCGGGACTATACAATGAGCAGTTCTTC. Translation gives CASSQDVAGLYNEQFF.

V is TRBV7-9 and J is TRBJ2-1; 14 nucleotides line up with TRBD2. Germline V gives CDR1 SEHNR, CDR2 FQNEAQ (reference sequence). Trimming removed 6 bases from V and 5 bases from J; junction bases left unmatched: 6. The CDR3 totals 16 residues. For the CDR3, the DNA is TGTGCCAGCAGAACGACTAGCGGGAGGGCCGACAATGAGCAGTTCTTC. Translated: CASRTTSGRADNEQFF.

The chain has TRBV5-8 and TRBJ1-4, with a tentative D call TRBD1 (6 bases). This CDR3 is built from 14 residues. Germline values: CDR1 SGHTS, CDR2 YDEGEE. The ends were cut back, 6 bases at V and 0 bases at J, with 9 bases in the middle. CDR3 residues: CASTPGATNEKLFF. The CDR3 region has the DNA TGTGCCAGCACCCCAGGGGCAACTAATGAAAAACTGTTTTTT. Together with reference TRBV5-8 and TRBJ1-4, the CDR3 gives the full variable domain: EAGVTQSPTHLIKTRGQQATLRCSPISGHTSVYWYQQALGLGLQFLLWYDEGEERNRGNFPPRFSGRQFPNYSSELNVNALELEDSALYLCASTPGATNEKLFFGSGTQLSVL.

This rearrangement joins TRBV7-9 to TRBJ2-7, with 9 bases matching TRBD2. The CDR3 contains 14 residues. V trimming: 5 bases; J trimming: 3 bases; junction bases outside the gene matches: 5. CDR1 and CDR2 from the germline V gene are SEHNR and FQNEAQ (reference sequence). The CDR3, as DNA: TGTGCCAGCAGCCCTTCGACTAGCGGCTACGAGCAGTACTTC. Its translation is CASSPSTSGYEQYF. Looking up the rest from reference TRBV7-9 and TRBJ2-7 gives the full variable domain: DTGVSQNPRHKITKRGQNVTFRCDPISEHNRLYWYRQTLGQGPEFLTYFQNEAQLEKSRLLSDRFSAERPKGSFSTLEIQRTEQGDSAMYLCASSPSTSGYEQYFGPGTRLTVT.

This clone was recorded once. The chain joins TRBV19 to TRBJ1-2, with 7 positions matching TRBD1. CDR3 length: 14 residues. Per the germline V gene, CDR1 is LNHDA and CDR2 is SQIVND (reference sequence). V dropped 6 bases and J dropped 4; count of bases not matched to a gene: 8. The CDR3 loop reads CASRSQGGLYGYTF. In nucleotides, the CDR3 is TGTGCCAGTAGAAGTCAGGGGGGTCTCTATGGCTACACCTTC.

On this clone itself: A far larger clone is off by one base, so a read error is likely. Distinct nucleotide sequences in the sample also encode this CDR3. The chain is built from TRBV5-6 and TRBJ1-2, with D uncertain. There are 14 residues in the CDR3. V was clipped by 0 bases and J by 8 bases, with 14 bases between them. Germline V gene sequence: CDR1 SGHDT, CDR2 YYEEEE. CDR3 amino acids: CASSLGPGWSGYTF. In DNA, the CDR3 is TGTGCCAGCAGCTTGGGCCCGGGTTGGAGCGGCTACACCTTC.

V usage is TRBV28 and J usage is TRBJ2-4, with D possibly being TRBD1 or TRBD2 (5 bases each). This CDR3 is 14 amino acids long. CDR1 and CDR2 from the germline V gene are MDHEN and SYDVKM. The ends were cut back, 5 bases at V and 8 bases at J, with 16 bases in the middle. CDR3 nucleotides: TGTGCCAGCAGTCCAGGGAGAGAACTTGACATTCAGTACTTC. Protein sequence: CASSPGRELDIQYF.

The chain has TRBV5-5 and TRBJ2-7, with D maybe TRBD1 (6 bases). V was trimmed by 0 bases and J by 0 bases, leaving 10 bases between them. The CDR3 contains 15 residues. In germline, CDR1 is SGHKS, CDR2 YYEKEE (reference sequence). CDR3 protein: CASSLAGALSYEQYF. DNA for the CDR3: TGTGCCAGCAGCTTGGCAGGGGCCCTCTCCTACGAGCAGTACTTC.

This clone was picked up a small number of times. The chain couples TRBV14 to TRBJ2-3; D uncertain. CDR1 and CDR2 (germline): SGHDN, FVKESK. The CDR3 contains 11 residues. V was cut by 1 base and J by 7 bases, with 3 bases left in between. The CDR3 DNA follows: TGTGCCAGCAGCCAAGTTTATACGCAGTATTTT. Its translation is CASSQVYTQYF.